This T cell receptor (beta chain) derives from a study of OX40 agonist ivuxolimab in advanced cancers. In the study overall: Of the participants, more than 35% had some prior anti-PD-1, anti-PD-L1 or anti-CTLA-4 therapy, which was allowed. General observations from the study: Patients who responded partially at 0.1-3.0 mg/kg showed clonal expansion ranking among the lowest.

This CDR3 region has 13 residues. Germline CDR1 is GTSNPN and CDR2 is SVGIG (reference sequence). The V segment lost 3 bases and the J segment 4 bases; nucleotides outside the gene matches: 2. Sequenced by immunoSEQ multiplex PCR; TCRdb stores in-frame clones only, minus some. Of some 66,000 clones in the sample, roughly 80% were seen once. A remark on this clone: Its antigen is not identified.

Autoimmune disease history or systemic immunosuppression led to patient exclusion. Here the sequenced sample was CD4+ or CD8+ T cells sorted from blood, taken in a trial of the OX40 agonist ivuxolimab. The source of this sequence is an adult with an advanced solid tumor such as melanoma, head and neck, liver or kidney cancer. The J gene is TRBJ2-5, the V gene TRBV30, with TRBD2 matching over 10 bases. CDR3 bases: TGTGCCTGGAGCCCTAGCGGGAGAGAGACCCAGTACTTC. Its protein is CAWSPSGRETQYF.